This T cell receptor beta chain was obtained from a study of blood T cell repertoires in COVID-19. Across the whole study: Whether acute or convalescent, the COVID-19 samples came from the United States, Italy and Spain. PBMCs, B-cell-depleted T cells, or T cells were the source of the cDNA or gDNA that made up the material.

Original handling: By means of reference gene primer amplification, nucleated cell counts were estimated. Libraries were prepared by immunoSEQ multiplex PCR; TCRdb keeps only in-frame clonotypes and omits some of them. V, J and clone size are those of that table, while D and trimming were read from the DNA. The table includes 200,000 to 250,000 clones, about 85% detected once. The CDR3 extends over 12 amino acids. The ends were cut back, 8 bases at V and 7 bases at J, with 11 bases in the middle. Sequenced sample: peripheral blood. The V gene is TRBV12-3 or TRBV12-4, the J gene TRBJ1-4, with D possibly being TRBD1 (5 bases). This sequence originates from a man aged 18 to 30 with active or convalescent COVID-19. The CDR3 DNA is TGTGCCAGCGGGGGGGTGGCTGAAAAACTGTTTTTT. It is translated as CASGGVAEKLFF.